This TCR beta chain was captured in a study of blood T cell repertoires in COVID-19. Study-wide background: The origin of the acute and convalescent COVID-19 samples was the United States, Italy and Spain.

Original data processing: Nucleated cell number was recorded as an estimate derived from reference gene primer amplification. Some clones are missing from TCRdb's copy, which holds only in-frame ones; the method was immunoSEQ multiplex PCR. The DNA was the basis for D and trimming; V, J and clone size are from that table. The table records under 350,000 clones, approximately 83% of them present only once. This clone was counted a few times. The CDR3 runs to 14 residues. V was pared by 1 base and J by 0 bases, with 7 bases between. Germline CDR1 and CDR2: GTSNPN and SVGIG (reference sequence). Sequenced: peripheral blood. This TCR came from an older woman with acute or convalescent COVID-19. The J gene is TRBJ1-5, the V gene TRBV30, with D possibly being TRBD1 (5 bases). DNA of the CDR3: TGTGCCTGGAGTGCAGGGAATAGCAATCAGCCCCAGCATTTT. It yields the protein CAWSAGNSNQPQHF.